This is a list of T cell receptor beta chains from one sample in a study of beta chain features in type 1 diabetes. Libraries were prepared by immunoSEQ multiplex PCR; TCRdb keeps only in-frame clonotypes and omits some of them. The repertoire holds 240,000 or so clones, with approximately 15% as singletons. Sequenced input: naive CD4+ T cells from blood. Source of these receptors: a man aged 30 to 45 with type 1 diabetes. Both conserved end residues are part of each CDR3. D genes are given only for firm matches. Clone size is not always given. Where it is, it says once, few, many or a class for expanded clones.

v_gene: TRBV5-1; len: 17; abundance: few; j_gene: TRBJ2-7; d_gene: TRBD2; CDR3nt: TGCGCCAGCAGCTCCCTGCCCGGACTAGCGGGAGACTACGAGCAGTACTTC; CDR3aa: CASSSLPGLAGDYEQYF
v_gene: TRBV2; len: 15; abundance: -; j_gene: TRBJ2-7; d_gene: TRBD2; CDR3nt: TGTGCCAGCAGTGCCGGGAGGGGGGGACCCTACGAGCAGTACTTC; CDR3aa: CASSAGRGGPYEQYF
v_gene: TRBV2; len: 15; abundance: few; j_gene: TRBJ2-1; d_gene: TRBD2; CDR3nt: TGTGCCAGCAGTGTGGTAGCGGGGGGCTACAATGAGCAGTTCTTC; CDR3aa: CASSVVAGGYNEQFF
v_gene: TRBV30; len: 15; abundance: -; j_gene: TRBJ1-1; d_gene: TRBD1; CDR3nt: TGTGCCTGGAGTAAAAGGACAGGCGGGGGGACTGAAGCTTTCTTT; CDR3aa: CAWSKRTGGGTEAFF
v_gene: TRBV2; len: 16; abundance: few; j_gene: TRBJ1-5; d_gene: -; CDR3nt: TGTGCCAGCAGTTGGGGAAGTACAGGGAGCAATCAGCCCCAGCATTTT; CDR3aa: CASSWGSTGSNQPQHF
v_gene: TRBV18; len: 17; abundance: few; j_gene: TRBJ2-3; d_gene: TRBD2; CDR3nt: TGTGCCAGCTCACCACAGACTAGCGGGATAGGCACAGATACGCAGTATTTT; CDR3aa: CASSPQTSGIGTDTQYF
v_gene: TRBV18; len: 15; abundance: -; j_gene: TRBJ2-1; d_gene: TRBD1; CDR3nt: TGTGCCAGCTCACGACGACAGGGGACGAGAGATGAGCAGTTCTTC; CDR3aa: CASSRRQGTRDEQFF
v_gene: TRBV5-1; len: 16; abundance: few; j_gene: TRBJ2-2; d_gene: TRBD2; CDR3nt: TGCGCCAGCAGCTTCGCACTAGCGAAAAACACCGGGGAGCTGTTTTTT; CDR3aa: CASSFALAKNTGELFF
v_gene: TRBV7-9; len: 12; abundance: few; j_gene: TRBJ2-3; d_gene: -; CDR3nt: TGTGCCAGCAGCTCCCCCCTCGGTACGCAGTATTTT; CDR3aa: CASSSPLGTQYF
v_gene: TRBV5-1; len: 15; abundance: -; j_gene: TRBJ1-5; d_gene: -; CDR3nt: TGCGCCAGCAGCTTGGACGGTAAAAGCAATCAGCCCCAGCATTTT; CDR3aa: CASSLDGKSNQPQHF
v_gene: TRBV27; len: 13; abundance: few; j_gene: TRBJ1-1; d_gene: -; CDR3nt: TGTGCCACGCGGAGAAAGGTGAACACTGAAGCTTTCTTT; CDR3aa: CATRRKVNTEAFF
v_gene: TRBV21-1; len: 12; abundance: few; j_gene: TRBJ2-4; d_gene: -; CDR3nt: TGTGCCAGCAGCAAAGACCAAGGGACAATATACTTC; CDR3aa: CASSKDQGTIYF
v_gene: TRBV12-5; len: 15; abundance: few; j_gene: TRBJ2-3; d_gene: -; CDR3nt: TGTGCTAGTGGTAAGGGGAGGGGGGGCACAGATACGCAGTATTTT; CDR3aa: CASGKGRGGTDTQYF
v_gene: TRBV29-1; len: 13; abundance: few; j_gene: TRBJ2-7; d_gene: -; CDR3nt: TGCAGCGTTTTAATGCAACAGGGCTACGAGCAGTACTTC; CDR3aa: CSVLMQQGYEQYF
v_gene: TRBV5-1; len: 14; abundance: few; j_gene: TRBJ2-7; d_gene: -; CDR3nt: TGCGCCAGCAGCTCGTTGATAGCGGACTACGAGCAGTACTTC; CDR3aa: CASSSLIADYEQYF
v_gene: TRBV7-9; len: 11; abundance: -; j_gene: TRBJ2-1; d_gene: -; CDR3nt: TGTGCCAGCAGACCGGCGGCTGAGCAGTTCTTC; CDR3aa: CASRPAAEQFF
v_gene: TRBV30; len: 14; abundance: -; j_gene: TRBJ1-6; d_gene: -; CDR3nt: TGTGCCTGGAGTGTAAGGACAGAAAATTCACCCCTCCACTTT; CDR3aa: CAWSVRTENSPLHF
v_gene: TRBV25-1; len: 16; abundance: few; j_gene: TRBJ2-1; d_gene: TRBD1; CDR3nt: TGTGCCAGCAGTGGGGACAGGGGACCAGCCTACAATGAGCAGTTCTTC; CDR3aa: CASSGDRGPAYNEQFF
v_gene: TRBV27; len: 15; abundance: -; j_gene: TRBJ2-7; d_gene: TRBD2; CDR3nt: TGTGCCAGCAGTTTAGGGGGACTAGCGGGAGATGAGCAGTACTTC; CDR3aa: CASSLGGLAGDEQYF
v_gene: TRBV18; len: 14; abundance: few; j_gene: TRBJ1-2; d_gene: TRBD1; CDR3nt: TGTGCCAGCTCACCAGGACAGGGAAACTATGGCTACACCTTC; CDR3aa: CASSPGQGNYGYTF
v_gene: TRBV5-8; len: 14; abundance: -; j_gene: TRBJ1-2; d_gene: -; CDR3nt: TGTGCCAGCAGCTTGGGAAGGGGTAACTATGGCTACACCTTC; CDR3aa: CASSLGRGNYGYTF
v_gene: TRBV6-5; len: 13; abundance: -; j_gene: TRBJ2-7; d_gene: -; CDR3nt: TGTGCCAGCAGTTTGTACAGGGAATACGAGCAGTACTTC; CDR3aa: CASSLYREYEQYF
v_gene: TRBV7-7; len: 13; abundance: -; j_gene: TRBJ2-2; d_gene: -; CDR3nt: TGTGCCAGCAGCGGCCGGGGGACCGGGGAGCTGTTTTTT; CDR3aa: CASSGRGTGELFF
v_gene: TRBV5-4; len: 17; abundance: few; j_gene: TRBJ1-1; d_gene: TRBD1; CDR3nt: TGTGCCAGCAGCCCGTCGGGGACAGGGGGCGCAGGCACTGAAGCTTTCTTT; CDR3aa: CASSPSGTGGAGTEAFF
v_gene: TRBV9; len: 15; abundance: -; j_gene: TRBJ2-3; d_gene: -; CDR3nt: TGTGCCAGCAGCGTAGAGGCCAGGTCCACAGATACGCAGTATTTT; CDR3aa: CASSVEARSTDTQYF
v_gene: TRBV5-1; len: 12; abundance: few; j_gene: TRBJ1-1; d_gene: -; CDR3nt: TGCGCCAGCAGGCTCGGGGGGCTGGAAGCTTTCTTT; CDR3aa: CASRLGGLEAFF
v_gene: TRBV7-9; len: 17; abundance: -; j_gene: TRBJ2-1; d_gene: TRBD2; CDR3nt: TGTGCCAGCAGTTTGACTAGCGGGATGAGCTCCTACAATGAGCAGTTCTTC; CDR3aa: CASSLTSGMSSYNEQFF
v_gene: TRBV30; len: 15; abundance: -; j_gene: TRBJ2-5; d_gene: -; CDR3nt: TGTGCCTGGAGTGAACACGGACTCGCCGGGGAGACCCAGTACTTC; CDR3aa: CAWSEHGLAGETQYF
v_gene: TRBV27; len: 13; abundance: few; j_gene: TRBJ1-2; d_gene: TRBD1; CDR3nt: TGTGCCAGCAGTTCGGACAGGGTGCAAGGCTACACCTTC; CDR3aa: CASSSDRVQGYTF
v_gene: TRBV4-1; len: 15; abundance: -; j_gene: TRBJ2-7; d_gene: TRBD2; CDR3nt: TGCGCCAGCAGCCATCCCGGACTAGCGGGGTACGAGCAGTACTTC; CDR3aa: CASSHPGLAGYEQYF
v_gene: TRBV5-5; len: 15; abundance: -; j_gene: TRBJ2-1; d_gene: -; CDR3nt: TGTGCCAGCAGCTTGGGGAGGTTGACTCGGGGTGAGCAGTTCTTC; CDR3aa: CASSLGRLTRGEQFF
v_gene: TRBV5-4; len: 15; abundance: -; j_gene: TRBJ2-7; d_gene: -; CDR3nt: TGTGCCAGCAGCTTGTCTGGCGGGGTATCCTACGAGCAGTACTTC; CDR3aa: CASSLSGGVSYEQYF
v_gene: TRBV6-5; len: 15; abundance: few; j_gene: TRBJ2-5; d_gene: TRBD1; CDR3nt: TGTGCCAGCAGTGCAACCGGGACAGGGGGGGAGACCCAGTACTTC; CDR3aa: CASSATGTGGETQYF
v_gene: TRBV29-1; len: 13; abundance: few; j_gene: TRBJ2-1; d_gene: -; CDR3nt: TGCAGCGTGACCAGGACAGCGTACAATGAGCAGTTCTTC; CDR3aa: CSVTRTAYNEQFF
v_gene: TRBV29-1; len: 13; abundance: few; j_gene: TRBJ2-5; d_gene: TRBD2; CDR3nt: TGCAGCGTTCGGGGACTACGAGGGGAGACCCAGTACTTC; CDR3aa: CSVRGLRGETQYF
v_gene: TRBV7-9; len: 15; abundance: few; j_gene: TRBJ2-2; d_gene: TRBD1; CDR3nt: TGTGCCAGCAGACCACGGACAGGGAACACCGGGGAGCTGTTTTTT; CDR3aa: CASRPRTGNTGELFF
v_gene: TRBV6-1; len: 15; abundance: few; j_gene: TRBJ2-7; d_gene: TRBD2; CDR3nt: TGTGCCAGCAGTCGCCCGGGACTAGCGGGCTACGAGCAGTACTTC; CDR3aa: CASSRPGLAGYEQYF
v_gene: TRBV27; len: 16; abundance: few; j_gene: TRBJ2-1; d_gene: TRBD2; CDR3nt: TGTGCCAGCAGTTCCCGACTAGCGGGAGGGTACAATGAGCAGTTCTTC; CDR3aa: CASSSRLAGGYNEQFF
v_gene: TRBV4-2; len: 15; abundance: few; j_gene: TRBJ2-2; d_gene: -; CDR3nt: TGTGCCAGCAGCGCGACAGGCCCAAACACCGGGGAGCTGTTTTTT; CDR3aa: CASSATGPNTGELFF
v_gene: TRBV5-1; len: 15; abundance: -; j_gene: TRBJ2-2; d_gene: -; CDR3nt: TGCGCCAGCAAAGCAGCGGGACAGAACACCGGGGAGCTGTTTTTT; CDR3aa: CASKAAGQNTGELFF
v_gene: TRBV6-4; len: 11; abundance: few; j_gene: TRBJ1-6; d_gene: -; CDR3nt: TGTGCCGGGAGGGCGAATTCACCCCTCCACTTT; CDR3aa: CAGRANSPLHF
v_gene: TRBV4-1; len: 14; abundance: few; j_gene: TRBJ1-4; d_gene: -; CDR3nt: TGCGCCAGCAGCCAAGAGAGAGGCAGTCAATTTTGGTTTTTT; CDR3aa: CASSQERGSQFWFF
v_gene: TRBV5-1; len: 15; abundance: -; j_gene: TRBJ2-2; d_gene: -; CDR3nt: TGCGCCAGCAGCTGGGGCAGAGCGAACACCGGGGAGCTGTTTTTT; CDR3aa: CASSWGRANTGELFF
v_gene: TRBV7-2; len: 15; abundance: few; j_gene: TRBJ2-1; d_gene: TRBD2; CDR3nt: TGTGCCAGCAGCTTAGGCGGGGGACCTTACGATGAGCAGTTCTTC; CDR3aa: CASSLGGGPYDEQFF
v_gene: TRBV10-3; len: 13; abundance: few; j_gene: TRBJ1-1; d_gene: TRBD1; CDR3nt: TGTGCCATCAATGACAGGGTTGACACTGAAGCTTTCTTT; CDR3aa: CAINDRVDTEAFF
v_gene: TRBV11-2; len: 13; abundance: few; j_gene: TRBJ2-7; d_gene: -; CDR3nt: TGTGCCAGCAGCTTAGATACAGGGATCGAGCAGTACTTC; CDR3aa: CASSLDTGIEQYF
v_gene: TRBV9; len: 14; abundance: -; j_gene: TRBJ1-2; d_gene: TRBD1; CDR3nt: TGTGCCAGCAGACCCTCAGGACAGGTGCGGGGCTACACCTTC; CDR3aa: CASRPSGQVRGYTF
v_gene: TRBV7-2; len: 13; abundance: -; j_gene: TRBJ2-7; d_gene: -; CDR3nt: TGTGCCAGCAGCTTAGCGCGGCTAGACGAGCAGTACTTC; CDR3aa: CASSLARLDEQYF
v_gene: TRBV5-4; len: 14; abundance: -; j_gene: TRBJ2-5; d_gene: TRBD2; CDR3nt: TGTGCCAGCAGCAAGTCGGGGGGTGAAGAGACCCAGTACTTC; CDR3aa: CASSKSGGEETQYF
v_gene: TRBV19; len: 12; abundance: -; j_gene: TRBJ1-1; d_gene: -; CDR3nt: TGTGCCAGTATAAGAGAGAACACTGAAGCTTTCTTT; CDR3aa: CASIRENTEAFF
v_gene: TRBV4-1; len: 16; abundance: -; j_gene: TRBJ1-6; d_gene: -; CDR3nt: TGCGCCAGCAGCCAAGATACCGGGGGATCTAATTCACCTCTCCACTTT; CDR3aa: CASSQDTGGSNSPLHF
v_gene: TRBV5-1; len: 17; abundance: few; j_gene: TRBJ1-4; d_gene: -; CDR3nt: TGCGCCAGCAGCTTGGCGACGGACTCGACGGCAACGAAAAAACTGTTTTTT; CDR3aa: CASSLATDSTATKKLFF
v_gene: TRBV5-1; len: 13; abundance: few; j_gene: TRBJ1-2; d_gene: -; CDR3nt: TGCGCCAGCAGCTTGGGTAACAGTTATGGCTACACCTTC; CDR3aa: CASSLGNSYGYTF
v_gene: TRBV6-1; len: 14; abundance: few; j_gene: TRBJ2-7; d_gene: TRBD2; CDR3nt: TGTGCCAGCAGTGAATGGGACTACTCCTACGAGCAGTACTTC; CDR3aa: CASSEWDYSYEQYF
v_gene: TRBV19; len: 14; abundance: -; j_gene: TRBJ2-7; d_gene: -; CDR3nt: TGTGCCAGTAGTGAGGAGGCAATTAGTTACGAGCAGTACTTC; CDR3aa: CASSEEAISYEQYF
v_gene: TRBV2; len: 12; abundance: few; j_gene: TRBJ2-5; d_gene: -; CDR3nt: TGTGCCAGCAGGGAGTACCAAGAGACCCAGTACTTC; CDR3aa: CASREYQETQYF
v_gene: TRBV6-5; len: 14; abundance: -; j_gene: TRBJ1-2; d_gene: TRBD1; CDR3nt: TGTGCCGTTGCCAGGGGGATCGGGGACTATGGCTACACCTTC; CDR3aa: CAVARGIGDYGYTF